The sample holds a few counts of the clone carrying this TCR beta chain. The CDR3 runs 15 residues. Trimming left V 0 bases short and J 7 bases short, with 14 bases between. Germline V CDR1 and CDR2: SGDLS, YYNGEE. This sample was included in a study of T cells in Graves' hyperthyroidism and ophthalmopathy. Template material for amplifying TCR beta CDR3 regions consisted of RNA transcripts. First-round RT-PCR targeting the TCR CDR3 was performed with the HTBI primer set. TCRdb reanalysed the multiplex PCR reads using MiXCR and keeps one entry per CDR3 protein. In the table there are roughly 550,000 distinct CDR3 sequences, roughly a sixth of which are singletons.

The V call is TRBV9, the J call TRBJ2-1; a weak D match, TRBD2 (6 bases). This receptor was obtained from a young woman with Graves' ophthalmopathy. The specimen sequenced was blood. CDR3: CASSVAAGLGNEQFF. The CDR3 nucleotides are TGTGCCAGCAGCGTAGCGGCGGGACTGGGGAATGAGCAGTTCTTC.